This T cell receptor beta chain is from a study of T cell responses to AZD1222 COVID-19 vaccine. The study's findings and limits: Females outnumbered males among donors, who were mostly white British; clonal diversity was possibly underestimated.

Concerning this clone itself: Its antigen is as yet unknown.

This table comes from immunoSEQ multiplex PCR, and its TCRdb copy is limited to in-frame clones, with some not included. The sample gives under 95,000 clones, 75% to 90% of which show up once; around 1.5% is in the top ten. The germline V gene encodes CDR1 MNHNY and CDR2 SVGAGI (reference sequence). Trimming stripped 6 bases from V and 0 bases from J, with 9 bases between. The CDR3 extends over 14 amino acids. The source is an adult who received the AZD1222 COVID-19 vaccine. This material consisted of peripheral blood, taken 28 days after the second AZD1222 dose. The chain recombines TRBV6-6 with TRBJ2-1, with a weak D call TRBD2 (5 bases). The CDR3 coding sequence is TGTGCCAGCAGCTCAGAGGGCTCCTACAATGAGCAGTTCTTC. It translates to CASSSEGSYNEQFF.